These 23 T cell receptor beta chains originate from one sample sequenced in a study of beta chain features in type 1 diabetes. The whole isolated RNA underwent reverse transcription, so sequencing captured expressed TCRB transcripts. Only in-frame clones appear in the TCRdb table, and some are missing; sequencing was by immunoSEQ multiplex PCR. Of approximately 170,000 clones in the sample, 7.5% to 9.5% were seen once. The specimen sequenced was central memory CD4+ T cells from blood. Receptor source: a woman under 30 in good health.

The chain combines TRBV10-3 with TRBJ2-3; 10 bases map to TRBD2. CDR3 size: 16 residues. CDR1 ENHRY and CDR2 SYGVKD come from the germline V gene. The J segment lost 0 bases and the V segment lost 6 bases, leaving 6 bases of the junction unmatched. The chain's CDR3 is CAIRPGTSVSTDTQYF. In DNA form, the CDR3 reads TGTGCCATCAGGCCCGGGACTAGCGTTAGCACAGATACGCAGTATTTT.

This clone was detected only a few times. The chain has TRBV6-6 and TRBJ1-1; D not resolved. The germline V and J ends were trimmed by 10 bases and 1 base, with 7 bases remaining between them. CDR1 and CDR2 from the germline V gene are MNHNY and SVGAGI (reference sequence). The CDR3 has 11 amino acids. CDR3 bases: TGTGCCATCGCAGAGAACACTGAAGCTTTCTTT. This gives the protein CAIAENTEAFF.

This clone was detected only a few times. This chain links TRBV4-2 with TRBJ1-4; D is unclear. CDR1 is LGHNA, CDR2 YNFKEQ, per germline. V gave up 0 bases and J gave up 4 bases, with 12 bases separating them. The CDR3 has 16 amino acids. CDR3 sequence: CASSQDQRRGNEKLFF. Written as DNA, the CDR3 is TGTGCCAGCAGCCAAGATCAGAGACGGGGTAATGAAAAACTGTTTTTT.

J is TRBJ2-3 and V is TRBV30; 13 bases line up with TRBD2. CDR3 length: 15 residues. With 3 bases clipped from V and 3 bases from J, the junction kept 3 bases outside the gene matches. The germline gives CDR1 GTSNPN, CDR2 SVGIG (reference sequence). The chain's CDR3 is CAWRLGLAGTDTQYF. The CDR3 DNA follows: TGTGCCTGGAGGTTGGGACTAGCGGGGACAGATACGCAGTATTTT.

V is TRBV10-3 and J is TRBJ2-5; 7 bases are shared with TRBD1. Unmatched junction bases numbered 8, after V lost 3 bases and J lost 4 bases. Germline V CDR1 and CDR2: ENHRY, SYGVKD. The CDR3 is 15 amino acids. The CDR3 is CAISDLTGKSETQYF. In DNA form, the CDR3 reads TGTGCCATCAGTGACCTGACAGGGAAGTCAGAGACCCAGTACTTC.

CDR3 sequence reads: CASSSDRGLAYGYTF. In nucleotides, the CDR3 is TGTGCCAGCAGCTCGGACAGGGGGCTTGCCTATGGCTACACCTTC. The rearrangement joins TRBV11-2 to TRBJ1-2, with 11 bases that match TRBD1. Germline V CDR1 and CDR2: SGHAT, FQNNGV. This CDR3 region has 15 residues. V lost 4 bases, J lost 4 bases, and 5 bases stayed unmatched.

The chain is built from TRBV5-1 and TRBJ1-4; weak D call: TRBD1 (6 bases). The ends were cut back, 0 bases at V and 5 bases at J, with 11 bases in the middle. The CDR3 has 15 amino acids. Germline loops: CDR1 SGHRS, CDR2 YFSETQ. The CDR3 DNA reads as TGCGCCAGCAGCTTGGGACAGGTTATCAATGAAAAACTGTTTTTT. Protein: CASSLGQVINEKLFF.

The V call is TRBV2, the J call TRBJ2-1; 7 nucleotides align to TRBD2. J gave up 7 bases and V 5 bases, and 8 bases lay outside the gene matches. The germline V gene has CDR1 SNHLY and CDR2 FYNNEI. CDR3 length: 14 amino acids. The CDR3 reads CASSFGQGGNEQFF. The DNA for the CDR3 is TGTGCCAGCAGTTTTGGCCAGGGAGGGAATGAGCAGTTCTTC.

The table lists this clone with a few counts. The V and J genes are TRBV5-4 and TRBJ2-5; 8 positions agree with TRBD2. CDR3 length: 14 amino acids. Germline assignment: CDR1 SGHNT and CDR2 YYREEE (reference sequence). With 4 bases clipped from V and 5 bases from J, the junction kept 7 bases outside the gene matches. This chain's CDR3 is CASSAALAGETQYF. CDR3 DNA sequence: TGTGCCAGCAGCGCGGCCTTAGCGGGGGAGACCCAGTACTTC.

The CDR3 protein is CASTPYGQETQYF. The CDR3 DNA is TGTGCCAGCACCCCCTACGGGCAAGAGACCCAGTACTTC. This rearrangement joins TRBV7-2 to TRBJ2-5; D remains ambiguous. CDR1 and CDR2 from the germline V gene are SGHTA and FQGNSA. The V gene lost 7 bases and the J gene lost 2 bases, with 11 bases spanning the gap. This CDR3 has 13 amino acids.

Only a few counts were recorded for this clone. The chain employs TRBV19 and TRBJ1-5; D not resolved. Per germline, CDR1 LNHDA and CDR2 SQIVND (reference sequence). The ends were cut back, 7 bases at V and 0 bases at J, with 10 bases in the middle. The CDR3 contains 14 residues. The CDR3 DNA follows: TGTGCCAGTACGGGTGCTTATAGCAATCAGCCCCAGCATTTT. This codes for CASTGAYSNQPQHF.

J is TRBJ1-2 and V is TRBV5-5; D is perhaps TRBD1 (6 bases). The V end was cut by 4 bases, the J end by 1 base, with 14 bases between. In germline, CDR1 is SGHKS, CDR2 YYEKEE (reference sequence). The CDR3 has 15 residues. This chain's CDR3 is CASSPGRGINYGYTF. Written as DNA, the CDR3 is TGTGCCAGCAGCCCGGGAAGGGGGATTAACTATGGCTACACCTTC.

This sequence joins TRBV29-1 and TRBJ2-1, with D perhaps TRBD2 (5 bases). The germline V and J ends were trimmed by 1 base and 0 bases, with 7 bases remaining between them. CDR3 size: 14 residues. Germline assignment: CDR1 SQVTM and CDR2 ANQGSEA. The CDR3 loop is CSVEAGSSYNEQFF. CDR3 DNA: TGCAGCGTTGAAGCGGGGAGCTCCTACAATGAGCAGTTCTTC.

The V and J genes are TRBV2 and TRBJ2-5; D is undetermined. With 2 bases removed from V and 6 bases from J, the gap between germline ends came to 13 bases. Per germline, CDR1 SNHLY and CDR2 FYNNEI. This CDR3 contains 14 residues. As DNA, the CDR3 is TGTGCCAGCAGTGAACTTCAGGCGAGTAAGACCCAGTACTTC. This codes for CASSELQASKTQYF.

This clone showed up just a few times. The chain carries TRBV2 and TRBJ1-2; D is ambiguous. The CDR3 loop spans 15 amino acids. Germline-derived CDR1 and CDR2 are SNHLY and FYNNEI. V gave up 3 bases and J gave up 2 bases, with 13 bases separating them. The CDR3 sequence is CASSEKGAANYGYTF. The CDR3 DNA follows: TGTGCCAGCAGTGAGAAAGGCGCGGCGAACTATGGCTACACCTTC.

This clone was counted only a few times. The J gene is TRBJ1-1, the V gene TRBV2, with D unclear. Trimming pared 0 bases from V and 2 bases from J, leaving 13 bases between. The CDR3 length is 16 residues. Per the germline V gene, CDR1 is SNHLY and CDR2 is FYNNEI. The CDR3 bases are TGTGCCAGCAGTGAAGCACGCCCAGGACTCAACACTGAAGCTTTCTTT. Translating gives CASSEARPGLNTEAFF.

The V call is TRBV7-9, the J call TRBJ1-5; tentatively, D is TRBD1 (5 bases). From germline, CDR1 is SEHNR and CDR2 FQNEAQ (reference sequence). Trimming stripped 1 base from V and 0 bases from J, with 13 bases between. This CDR3 has 17 amino acids. CDR3 coding DNA: TGTGCCAGCAGCTTAGGACAGACCATTTATAGCAATCAGCCCCAGCATTTT. This gives the protein CASSLGQTIYSNQPQHF.

This clone was detected a few times. The CDR3 loop reads CASSGEAFNYGYTF. CDR3 DNA sequence: TGTGCCAGTAGTGGGGAGGCCTTCAACTATGGCTACACCTTC. The gene calls are TRBV19 and TRBJ1-2; D unclear. The ends were cut back, 5 bases at V and 2 bases at J, with 12 bases in the middle. The CDR3 is made up of 14 amino acids. Germline CDR1 reads LNHDA; CDR2 reads SQIVND (reference sequence).

In its sample, this clone was seen a few times. This same CDR3 is encoded by further DNA sequences in the sample. The genes are TRBV30 and TRBJ2-5; TRBD2 might be the D (6 bases). This CDR3 region has 12 residues. V was cut by 0 bases and J by 5 bases, with 7 bases left in between. The germline CDR1 and CDR2 sequences are GTSNPN and SVGIG (reference sequence). CDR3 protein: CAWSVRGETQYF. CDR3 in DNA: TGTGCCTGGAGTGTACGGGGGGAGACCCAGTACTTC.

There are a few counts of this clone. The chain uses TRBV14 and TRBJ2-7; TRBD2 matches at 13 bases. The CDR3 sequence is 15 residues long. The germline gives CDR1 SGHDN, CDR2 FVKESK. With V trimmed by 4 bases and J by 4 bases, 4 bases remained unmatched. The CDR3 reads CASSPRTSGGYEQYF. CDR3 nucleotides: TGTGCCAGCAGCCCAAGGACTAGCGGGGGTTACGAGCAGTACTTC.

This clone came up a few times. J is TRBJ2-7 and V is TRBV6-6; 9 nucleotides line up with TRBD2. This CDR3 has 13 amino acids. Germline assignment: CDR1 MNHNY and CDR2 SVGAGI (reference sequence). Trimming took 11 bases from V and 5 from J; bases not matched to a gene: 10. CDR3 in amino acids: CASRRGGSDEQYF. The CDR3 nucleotides are TGTGCCTCCCGGCGGGGGGGGAGCGACGAGCAGTACTTC.

There are a few counts of this clone. The chain uses TRBV5-4 and TRBJ2-3; 11 bases fit TRBD2. V lost 5 bases to trimming and J lost 1 base; unmatched junction nucleotides: 9. The CDR3 is 17 amino acids. Looked up from germline, CDR1 is SGHNT and CDR2 is YYREEE (reference sequence). The CDR3 loop is CASRPAGTSGGTDTQYF. DNA of the CDR3: TGTGCCAGCAGACCTGCCGGGACTAGCGGAGGCACAGATACGCAGTATTTT.

V is TRBV2 and J is TRBJ2-7, with TRBD1 matching over 8 bases. Germline trimming cut 5 bases from V and 6 bases from J; bases unmatched to any gene: 9. Germline loops: CDR1 SNHLY, CDR2 FYNNEI. CDR3 length: 14 amino acids. The CDR3 reads CASSLDRGLGEQYF. Here the CDR3 DNA reads TGTGCCAGCAGTCTAGACAGGGGATTAGGCGAGCAGTACTTC.